This entry describes one T cell receptor (beta chain). Its target is not known. This record comes from a study of cytomegalovirus exposure and HLA in healthy donors. Whole-study context: According to later analysis, the same platform produced the approximately 120 validation and approximately 630 first-cohort repertoires.

The donors were in the approximately 120-subject validation cohort; that cohort was separate from the roughly 730-subject first cohort. Points from the study as a whole: For most TCR sequences rarity was the rule, although some public TCRs occurred in many donors. CMV antigen specificity was confirmed in vitro for three CMV-associated chains.

The CDR3 sequence is 18 residues long. Germline CDR1 SGHNT, CDR2 YYREEE (reference sequence). Unmatched junction bases numbered 15, after V lost 6 bases and J lost 5 bases. Libraries were prepared by immunoSEQ multiplex PCR; TCRdb keeps only in-frame clonotypes and omits some of them. The sample comprises around 300,000 clones, 88% of which are singletons, and approximately 0.95% rests with the top ten. The sequenced sample was PBMCs. The V and J genes are TRBV5-4 and TRBJ2-2; 11 bases are a match to TRBD1. The sequence derives from a man aged 30-40 years in good health and CMV-seronegative. The CDR3 DNA reads TGTGCCAGCACCCCGAACCCCCCCGGGACAGGGGGTACCGGGGAGCTGTTTTTT. It is translated as CASTPNPPGTGGTGELFF.